The 10 T cell receptor beta chains below were found in one sample sequenced in a study of human T cells and chemical hapten exposure. Whole blood, unfractionated, served as the material for total RNA extraction. TCRdb processed the 5' RACE reads anew with MiXCR; each CDR3 protein has one entry. The data show fewer than 150,000 distinct CDR3 sequences, around a fifth seen once. The receptors were sampled from a human donor in good health.

Only a few counts were recorded for this clonotype. V and J are TRBV29-1 and TRBJ2-5, with TRBD1 matching 12 bases. V shed 0 bases and J 2 bases; nucleotides not matched to a gene: 4. The CDR3 covers 16 residues. CDR1 and CDR2 (germline): SQVTM, ANQGSEA. The CDR3 spells CSVEEGTGGRQETQYF. DNA for the CDR3: TGCAGCGTTGAAGAGGGGACAGGGGGCCGGCAAGAGACCCAGTACTTC.

The table lists this clonotype with many counts. The chain joins TRBV30 to TRBJ1-3, with D maybe TRBD1 (6 bases). The CDR3 has 16 residues. Per the germline V gene, CDR1 is GTSNPN and CDR2 is SVGIG (reference sequence). The V end lost 2 bases, the J end lost 2 bases, and 16 bases lay between the germline ends. CDR3 protein: CAWSRRSGTTGNTIYF. The CDR3 coding sequence is TGTGCCTGGAGTAGAAGAAGCGGGACAACTGGAAACACCATATATTTT.

This clonotype showed up just a few times. The chain is built from TRBV19 and TRBJ1-4; 8 positions match TRBD1. The CDR3 length is 17 residues. Germline trimming cut 8 bases from V and 8 bases from J; bases unmatched to any gene: 19. The germline V gene has CDR1 LNHDA and CDR2 SQIVND (reference sequence). The chain's CDR3 is CASLPTDRAPVREKLFF. The CDR3 DNA reads TGTGCCAGTCTCCCAACGGACAGGGCTCCGGTGAGGGAAAAACTGTTTTTT.

The chain is built from TRBV6-6 and TRBJ2-7; no clear D. The CDR3 spans 15 residues. The germline CDR1 and CDR2 sequences are MNHNY and SVGAGI (reference sequence). The V end lost 4 bases, the J end lost 1 base, and 14 bases lay between the germline ends. The CDR3 DNA reads TGTGCCAGCAGTTCTTCTGGCGGTTTTTCCTACGAGCAGTACTTC. As protein: CASSSSGGFSYEQYF.

This clonotype was found a few times. This sequence joins TRBV28 and TRBJ1-1; 10 bases align to TRBD1. In germline, CDR1 is MDHEN, CDR2 SYDVKM. V shed 6 bases, J shed 1 base, and the junction held 8 bases outside the gene matches. The CDR3 totals 16 residues. DNA of the CDR3: TGTGCCAGCAGGACACGACAGGGGGCAACGAACACTGAAGCTTTCTTT. It specifies CASRTRQGATNTEAFF.

This clonotype was found a few times. The chain joins TRBV10-3 to TRBJ2-2, with 7 bases that match TRBD1. The trim removed 3 bases at V and 7 bases at J, leaving 5 bases unmatched. The CDR3 loop spans 14 amino acids. Germline CDR1 reads ENHRY; CDR2 reads SYGVKD. For the CDR3, the DNA is TGTGCCATCAGTGAACAGGGGCCCGGCGGGGAGCTGTTTTTT. Translated: CAISEQGPGGELFF.

V is TRBV2 and J is TRBJ2-6, with D perhaps TRBD2 (6 bases). Germline-derived CDR1 and CDR2 are SNHLY and FYNNEI. This CDR3 contains 18 residues. V lost 4 bases, J lost 4 bases, and 20 bases lay in between. CDR3 region: CASSGLGLKIAGANVLTF. The CDR3 DNA reads as TGTGCCAGCAGTGGTCTAGGACTAAAAATCGCAGGGGCCAACGTCCTGACTTTC.

The V and J genes are TRBV12-3 or TRBV12-4 and TRBJ1-1, with 11 bases that match TRBD1. CDR3 size: 13 residues. With V trimmed by 5 bases and J by 11 bases, 7 bases remained unmatched. This CDR3 reads CASSLGQGASAFF. The CDR3 bases are TGTGCCAGCAGTCTAGGACAGGGGGCCTCGGCTTTCTTT.

This clonotype was picked up many times. The V gene is TRBV28, the J gene TRBJ1-4, with 7 bases that match TRBD1. Per germline, CDR1 MDHEN and CDR2 SYDVKM. After removal of 4 bases from V and 11 bases from J, the junction contained 16 bases not matched to a gene. The CDR3 is made up of 16 amino acids. CDR3 amino acids: CASSYPPGTAGGKLFF. The CDR3 DNA reads as TGTGCCAGCAGTTACCCTCCGGGGACAGCCGGAGGGAAACTGTTTTTT.

V gene TRBV4-1 combines with J gene TRBJ2-3; 13 nucleotides line up with TRBD2. The germline V gene encodes CDR1 MGHRA and CDR2 YSYEKL. With V trimmed by 4 bases and J by 6 bases, 10 bases remained unmatched. The CDR3 is 17 residues long. The CDR3 bases are TGCGCCAGCAGCCGGCAGGGACTAGCGGGAACACCCGATACGCAGTATTTT. The encoded protein is CASSRQGLAGTPDTQYF.